These 26 T cell receptor beta chains originate from one sample sequenced in a study of human T cells and chemical hapten exposure (dated by TCRdb to about 2021). Libraries were made using RACE. Sequencing took place on a NextSeq 500. The raw public data were reprocessed by TCRdb itself: fastp quality trimming at Q25, MiXCR clonotype calling, in-frame beta chains only. For every CDR3 protein sequence, its rows merge into one entry that carries the most common genes and DNA. This sample holds more than 90,000 distinct CDR3 sequences; 10% to 12% were observed only once. Approximately 3.3% of the sample comes from the top ten. Per the publication, the time point label means: patch test 2, 6 weeks after DPC sensitization. The label giving this sample's treatment or condition can be read as: therapeutic diphenylcyclopropenone sensitization with weekly scalp DPC. The sequencing here drew on whole blood, taken in connection with sensitization to the hapten diphenylcyclopropenone (DPC). The receptors were gathered from a woman in her thirties or forties with alopecia areata. Some clones in this sample may be carry-over from other donors' samples.

This clonotype was found many times. V gene TRBV6-6 combines with J gene TRBJ2-1; 7 bases align to TRBD2. The length of the CDR3 is 15 residues. Germline CDR1 is MNHNY and CDR2 is SVGAGI (reference sequence). Trimming took 6 bases from V and 2 from J; bases not matched to a gene: 7. CDR3 in DNA: TGTGCCAGCAGCCCCGTAGCGGGTCCCTACAATGAGCAGTTCTTC. Translated: CASSPVAGPYNEQFF.

This clonotype was seen ten or more times. The rearrangement links TRBV5-5 to TRBJ2-2; D may correspond to TRBD1 or TRBD2 (5 bases each). V lost 1 base, J lost 6 bases, and 10 bases lay in between. Germline CDR1 and CDR2: SGHKS and YYEKEE (reference sequence). The CDR3 sequence is 14 residues long. In nucleotides, the CDR3 is TGTGCCAGCAGCTTGTTAGGGGACGCCGGGGAGCTGTTTTTT. Residues: CASSLLGDAGELFF.

This clonotype has ten or more counts. In DNA, the CDR3 is TGTGCCAGCTCACCTCCGGGACAGGGCCCTCTCGAGCAGTACTTC. Translating it yields CASSPPGQGPLEQYF. This chain links TRBV18 with TRBJ2-7, with 9 bases fitting TRBD1. V shed 3 bases, J shed 6 bases, and the junction held 9 bases outside the gene matches. Germline V gene data show CDR1 as KGHSH and CDR2 as LQKENI. The CDR3 is made up of 15 amino acids.

This rearrangement joins TRBV6-5 to TRBJ2-1, with 8 nucleotides matching TRBD1. This CDR3 has 18 residues. The germline CDR1 and CDR2 sequences are MNHEY and SVGAGI. V lost 5 bases and J lost 5; bases outside the gene matches: 17. In nucleotides, the CDR3 is TGTGCCAGCAGTATCCGATCCGGGACAGGCCGCAAGAACAATGAGCAGTTCTTC. Protein product: CASSIRSGTGRKNNEQFF.

This sequence joins TRBV5-6 and TRBJ2-7, with TRBD2 matching over 7 bases. The CDR3 totals 14 residues. In germline, CDR1 is SGHDT, CDR2 YYEEEE. V shed 4 bases, J shed 7 bases, and the junction held 11 bases outside the gene matches. The CDR3 loop is CASSVSGKGEEQYF. The CDR3 DNA sequence: TGTGCCAGCAGCGTGAGCGGGAAGGGCGAGGAGCAGTACTTC.

With regard to this clonotype: It may be a read error: a sequence one base away is much more abundant. The V call is TRBV12-3 or TRBV12-4, the J call TRBJ2-2; D ambiguous. V was shortened by 5 bases and J by 4 bases, with 14 bases between the two germline ends. The CDR3 totals 15 residues. This chain's CDR3 is CASSIGPHSTGELFF. CDR3 nucleotide sequence: TGTGCCAGCAGTATAGGGCCCCACTCCACCGGGGAGCTGTTTTTT.

The chain's CDR3 is CASSPERGGASTDTQYF. As DNA, the CDR3 is TGTGCCAGCAGCCCCGAGAGAGGGGGGGCCAGCACAGATACGCAGTATTTT. This chain joins TRBV7-2 and TRBJ2-3, with a weak D call TRBD2 (7 bases). V was clipped by 5 bases and J by 0 bases, with 18 bases between them. Germline V lookup: CDR1 SGHTA, CDR2 FQGNSA. This CDR3 is 17 amino acids long.

This clonotype was detected ten times or more. The V call is TRBV6-5, the J call TRBJ1-3, with a weak D call TRBD1 (5 bases). The CDR3 length is 16 residues. Germline V gene sequence: CDR1 MNHEY, CDR2 SVGAGI. V lost 2 bases and J 2 bases, leaving 13 bases between the germline ends. CDR3 nucleotide sequence: TGTGCCAGCAGTTACGGTGGGGGGTTGGCTGGAAACACCATATATTTT. Translation: CASSYGGGLAGNTIYF.

A word on this clonotype: A read error may explain this, as a much larger clone is one base away. The V gene is TRBV11-2, the J gene TRBJ1-6; no definite D call. The CDR3 is made up of 13 amino acids. Germline-derived CDR1 and CDR2 are SGHAT and FQNNGV. CDR3 sequence (DNA): TGTGCCAGCGGCTTAGATCGGGGTTCACCCCTCCACTTT. As protein: CASGLDRGSPLHF.

Ten or more counts support this clonotype. The chain uses TRBV5-1 and TRBJ2-7; 7 positions match TRBD2. In germline, CDR1 is SGHRS, CDR2 YFSETQ. The V and J ends lost 0 bases and 5 bases, in that order; junction bases with no gene match: 5. This CDR3 is 14 amino acids long. The DNA of the CDR3 is TGCGCCAGCAGCTTGGACAGCGGGGTCGACGAGCAGTACTTC. Encoded protein: CASSLDSGVDEQYF.

This clonotype was counted at least ten times. This CDR3 is CASSQHGLTGAMNTEAFF. CDR3 bases: TGTGCCAGCAGTCAACACGGGCTAACAGGGGCAATGAACACTGAAGCTTTCTTT. The chain links TRBV2 to TRBJ1-1; 7 nucleotides align to TRBD1. V gave up 5 bases and J gave up 0 bases; unmatched junction bases: 15. The CDR3 loop spans 18 amino acids. Germline CDR1 SNHLY, CDR2 FYNNEI.

This clonotype was observed many times. V and J are TRBV7-2 and TRBJ1-2; 9 positions agree with TRBD1. There are 16 residues in the CDR3. In germline, CDR1 is SGHTA, CDR2 FQGNSA. The V segment lost 7 bases and the J segment 7 bases; nucleotides outside the gene matches: 16. CDR3 residues: CASTGTGRPGERGYTF. As DNA, the CDR3 is TGTGCCAGCACCGGGACAGGGCGGCCTGGTGAGCGTGGCTACACCTTC.

At least ten counts were recorded for this clonotype. The CDR3 sequence is CAWSAPRQGSNQPQHF. The CDR3 DNA follows: TGTGCCTGGAGTGCCCCTCGTCAGGGGAGCAATCAGCCCCAGCATTTT. This chain connects TRBV30 to TRBJ1-5; possible D gene TRBD1, 6 bases. CDR3 length equals 16 residues. V lost 1 base and J 1 base, leaving 14 bases between the germline ends. Germline CDR1 is GTSNPN and CDR2 is SVGIG (reference sequence).

This clonotype has a handful of counts. The genes are TRBV5-4 and TRBJ1-2, with 9 bases aligning to TRBD1. In germline, CDR1 is SGHNT, CDR2 YYREEE (reference sequence). CDR3 length: 14 amino acids. J gave up 5 bases and V 7 bases, and 9 bases lay outside the gene matches. Written as DNA, the CDR3 is TGTGCCAGCTCCAGTCGGACAGGGGAATATGGCTACACCTTC. Translated, it gives CASSSRTGEYGYTF.

At least ten counts were recorded for this clonotype. The V call is TRBV29-1, the J call TRBJ2-2; D gene ambiguous. The CDR3 is 11 amino acids. The germline gives CDR1 SQVTM, CDR2 ANQGSEA. V gave up 6 bases and J gave up 6 bases, with 8 bases separating them. CDR3 DNA: TGCAGCGTGATGGGTCCCGGGGAGCTGTTTTTT. Protein: CSVMGPGELFF.

The chain recombines TRBV5-1 with TRBJ2-4; D gene ambiguous. Germline CDR1 SGHRS, CDR2 YFSETQ. Between the trimmed V and J ends, which lost 0 bases and 0 bases, there was a span of 4 bases. The CDR3 is 14 amino acids. In DNA, the CDR3 is TGCGCCAGCAGCTTGGCAGAAGCCAAAAACATTCAGTACTTC. This codes for CASSLAEAKNIQYF.

This clonotype appeared a few times. The rearrangement joins TRBV6-2 or TRBV6-3 to TRBJ2-7, with D possibly matching TRBD1 (5 bases). Germline-derived CDR1 and CDR2 are MNHEY and SVGEGT. The CDR3 has 12 residues. Between the trimmed V and J ends, which lost 3 bases and 6 bases, there was a span of 9 bases. CDR3 sequence: CASSYWGSEQYF. The CDR3 DNA follows: TGTGCCAGCAGTTATTGGGGCTCCGAGCAGTACTTC.

The chain couples TRBV30 to TRBJ1-1, with a possible D match to TRBD1 (6 bases). Trimming took off 4 bases at V and 3 bases at J, with 12 bases between the two ends. This CDR3 has 13 residues. Germline lookup yields CDR1 GTSNPN and CDR2 SVGIG (reference sequence). The CDR3 sequence is CAWTAQGDTEAFF. Here the CDR3 DNA reads TGTGCCTGGACGGCACAGGGAGACACTGAAGCTTTCTTT.

This clonotype was seen a handful of times. The J gene is TRBJ2-4, the V gene TRBV3-1, with D possibly matching TRBD2 (5 bases). The CDR3 length is 15 residues. CDR1 is LGHDT and CDR2 is YNNKEL in the germline V gene (reference sequence). V lost 3 bases, J lost 3 bases, and 12 bases lay in between. CDR3 nucleotides: TGTGCCAGCAGCCACTGGCCCGAGGGCAAAAACATTCAGTACTTC. It yields the protein CASSHWPEGKNIQYF.

This sequence joins TRBV9 and TRBJ2-5; 7 positions match TRBD2. Germline assignment: CDR1 SGDLS and CDR2 YYNGEE. The CDR3 sequence is 15 residues long. Losses at the gene ends were 0 bases for V and 2 bases for J; bases not matched to a gene: 4. CDR3 sequence (DNA): TGTGCCAGCAGCGTAGGACCGGGACTACAAGAGACCCAGTACTTC. Encoded protein: CASSVGPGLQETQYF.

This sequence joins TRBV6-5 and TRBJ2-3; 9 bases are shared with TRBD2. The CDR3 covers 14 residues. The junction had 12 bases not matched to a gene; V was cut back by 7 bases and J by 10 bases. Germline V gene lookup returns CDR1 MNHEY and CDR2 SVGAGI. The CDR3, as DNA: TGTGCCAGCAAATGGGCTAGCGGGGAGTCTTCGCAGTATTTT. Its protein is CASKWASGESSQYF.

This clonotype has at least ten counts. J is TRBJ1-6 and V is TRBV28; unclear D gene. V dropped 3 bases and J dropped 4 bases, with 13 bases sitting between them. Germline V gene lookup returns CDR1 MDHEN and CDR2 SYDVKM. CDR3 length equals 16 residues. The CDR3 DNA sequence: TGTGCCAGCAGTTTCTCCGGTCATCCTTATAATTCACCCCTCCACTTT. This translates into CASSFSGHPYNSPLHF.

This clonotype was seen repeatedly, ten times or more. The chain uses TRBV11-2 and TRBJ2-3; 7 nucleotides line up with TRBD2. The CDR3 spans 16 residues. From germline, CDR1 is SGHAT and CDR2 FQNNGV. V lost 0 bases, J lost 1 base, and 4 bases stayed unmatched. Here the CDR3 reads CASSLDGAGGTDTQYF. The CDR3 nucleotides read TGTGCCAGCAGCTTAGATGGGGCGGGAGGCACAGATACGCAGTATTTT.

The rearrangement joins TRBV20-1 to TRBJ2-3; 7 bases line up with TRBD2. This CDR3 comprises 14 residues. Per the germline V gene, CDR1 is DFQATT and CDR2 is SNEGSKA (reference sequence). V lost 4 bases to trimming and J lost 5 bases; unmatched junction nucleotides: 9. The CDR3 loop is CSAMGGLGVDTQYF. As DNA, the CDR3 is TGCAGTGCTATGGGAGGACTAGGGGTAGATACGCAGTATTTT.

This clonotype was seen at least ten times. V is TRBV30 and J is TRBJ1-2, with D maybe TRBD1 (5 bases). Germline V gene lookup returns CDR1 GTSNPN and CDR2 SVGIG (reference sequence). Trimming stripped 3 bases from V and 8 bases from J, with 13 bases between. The CDR3 spans 12 residues. CDR3 DNA sequence: TGTGCCTGGAGGGCGGGACCCTGGGGCTACACCTTC. Its protein is CAWRAGPWGYTF.

This clonotype was observed many times. The V gene is TRBV6-1, the J gene TRBJ2-7; TRBD1 might be the D (5 bases). The CDR3 is 17 amino acids. CDR1 is MNHNS, CDR2 SASEGT, per germline. V lost 7 bases to trimming and J lost 6 bases, with 28 bases between them. The CDR3 protein is CASTVKGPIPSLFEQYF. The CDR3 nucleotides read TGTGCCAGCACGGTTAAGGGGCCTATCCCCTCGTTGTTCGAGCAGTACTTC.